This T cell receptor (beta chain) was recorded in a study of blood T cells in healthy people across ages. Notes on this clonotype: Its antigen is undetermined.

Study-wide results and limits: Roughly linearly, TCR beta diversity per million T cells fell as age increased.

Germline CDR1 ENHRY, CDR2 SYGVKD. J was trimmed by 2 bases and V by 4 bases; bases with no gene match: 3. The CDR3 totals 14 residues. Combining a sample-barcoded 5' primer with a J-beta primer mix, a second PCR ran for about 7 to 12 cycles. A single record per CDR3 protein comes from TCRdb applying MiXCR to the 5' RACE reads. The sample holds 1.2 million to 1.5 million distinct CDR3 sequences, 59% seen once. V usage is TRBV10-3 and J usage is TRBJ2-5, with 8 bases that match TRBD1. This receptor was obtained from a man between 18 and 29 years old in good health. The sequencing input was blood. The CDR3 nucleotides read TGTGCCATCAGTGGGACAGGGTATCAAGAGACCCAGTACTTC. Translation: CAISGTGYQETQYF.